These T cell receptor beta chains were read from a single sample in a study of T cell changes during pregnancy in multiple sclerosis. Measured with immunoSEQ multiplex PCR; TCRdb has only the in-frame clones, and not every one. The profile shows 45,000 to 60,000 clones, around 92% of them singletons. The material sequenced was CD4+ T cells from peripheral blood mononuclear cells, taken in the second trimester of pregnancy. Receptors originate from a female donor with multiple sclerosis, enrolled in a pregnancy study. CDR3s leave out the opening cysteine and the closing phenylalanine or tryptophan. Fields, in order: J gene, V gene, CDR3 protein.

j_call: TRBJ1-2
v_call: TRBV28
cdr3_aa: ASSSTATYGYT

j_call: TRBJ2-7
v_call: TRBV7-7
cdr3_aa: ASSLSGAYEQY

j_call: TRBJ2-7
v_call: TRBV14
cdr3_aa: ASSLRSVGAEQY

j_call: TRBJ2-5
v_call: TRBV7-2
cdr3_aa: ASSLVAGGSGSQY

j_call: TRBJ2-2
v_call: TRBV10-2
cdr3_aa: ASSRGLAGNTGELF

j_call: TRBJ2-3
v_call: TRBV9
cdr3_aa: ASTRGRGDTQY

j_call: TRBJ2-1
v_call: TRBV27
cdr3_aa: ASSPSSAGIYNEQF

j_call: TRBJ2-4
v_call: TRBV5-6
cdr3_aa: ASILRLEATTDIQY

j_call: TRBJ1-2
v_call: TRBV18
cdr3_aa: ASSPQGARGYT

j_call: TRBJ1-2
v_call: TRBV19
cdr3_aa: ASRWTGQDGYT

j_call: TRBJ1-2
v_call: TRBV25-1
cdr3_aa: ASSGTTGVYGYT

j_call: TRBJ2-4
v_call: TRBV6-5
cdr3_aa: ASSYSYLLAKNIQY

j_call: TRBJ1-1
v_call: TRBV6-6
cdr3_aa: ASSYAGQGNTEAF

j_call: TRBJ1-2
v_call: TRBV5-8
cdr3_aa: ASSLEAGGYGYT

j_call: TRBJ2-7
v_call: TRBV2
cdr3_aa: ASSYGPGLYEQY

j_call: TRBJ2-3
v_call: TRBV18
cdr3_aa: ASSPLEDTQY

j_call: TRBJ1-4
v_call: TRBV4-1
cdr3_aa: ASSLEDAGEKLF

j_call: TRBJ1-2
v_call: TRBV5-4
cdr3_aa: ASSQGTGEGYGYT

j_call: TRBJ2-1
v_call: TRBV6-1
cdr3_aa: ASWDRRSYNEQF

j_call: TRBJ2-1
v_call: TRBV27
cdr3_aa: ASSFFRGRAIYNEQF

j_call: TRBJ1-1
v_call: TRBV7-2
cdr3_aa: ASSRTGLTEAF

j_call: TRBJ2-4
v_call: TRBV18
cdr3_aa: ASSFRRDRGTY

j_call: TRBJ2-2
v_call: TRBV7-3
cdr3_aa: ASNQGRNTGELF

j_call: NA
v_call: TRBV6-1
cdr3_aa: ASGLAPNYEQY

j_call: TRBJ2-7
v_call: TRBV6-6
cdr3_aa: ASSSPGLAAYEQY

j_call: TRBJ2-5
v_call: TRBV28
cdr3_aa: ASSSPTGGRETQY

j_call: TRBJ1-5
v_call: TRBV5-1
cdr3_aa: ASRSPVTSIKSNQPQH

j_call: TRBJ2-1
v_call: TRBV4-2
cdr3_aa: ASSPRIAGVDEQF

j_call: TRBJ2-1
v_call: TRBV7-2
cdr3_aa: ASSPELAGEGEQF

j_call: TRBJ1-4
v_call: TRBV19
cdr3_aa: ASSMGQGDEKLF

j_call: TRBJ1-4
v_call: TRBV2
cdr3_aa: ASSALSTGRGINEKLF

j_call: TRBJ2-2
v_call: TRBV5-1
cdr3_aa: ASSLGQAGELF

j_call: TRBJ2-2
v_call: TRBV11-3
cdr3_aa: ASSLSGTGSNTGELF

j_call: TRBJ1-3
v_call: TRBV19
cdr3_aa: ASSIAGGKTAGNTIY

j_call: TRBJ2-5
v_call: TRBV15
cdr3_aa: ATSRDGREETQY

j_call: TRBJ2-3
v_call: TRBV7-2
cdr3_aa: ASSRQLAGGGNTDTQY